The T cell receptor (beta chain) under discussion was sequenced for a study of T cells in Graves' hyperthyroidism and ophthalmopathy. As concerns this clonotype: As yet, its antigen is unknown.

Study results and caveats: The model's output predicted ophthalmopathy at a median of roughly 6.9 months prior to onset. Most clonotypes that expanded in the thyroid above 0.001 also showed up in blood.

TCR beta CDR3 regions were amplified from RNA transcripts. HTBI primers were used for first-round RT-PCR of the TCR CDR3. TCRdb ran MiXCR on the multiplex PCR reads and lists one entry per CDR3 protein. The repertoire holds approximately 370,000 distinct CDR3 sequences, around 14% seen once, with approximately 32% in the top ten. Clinical symptoms, serum thyroxine and TRAb, thyroid ultrasound and orbital computed tomography were used for the diagnoses. The length of the CDR3 is 12 residues. Germline V lookup: CDR1 MNHEY, CDR2 SMNVEV (reference sequence). Losses at the gene ends were 8 bases for V and 6 bases for J; bases not matched to a gene: 7.

Sequencing used blood. This chain connects TRBV27 to TRBJ2-7, with TRBD2 identical over 7 bases. The source of this sequence is a woman aged 30 to 39 with Graves' hyperthyroidism. The CDR3 loop reads CASRRERGEQYF. The CDR3 DNA reads as TGTGCCAGCCGGCGGGAGAGGGGCGAGCAGTACTTC.